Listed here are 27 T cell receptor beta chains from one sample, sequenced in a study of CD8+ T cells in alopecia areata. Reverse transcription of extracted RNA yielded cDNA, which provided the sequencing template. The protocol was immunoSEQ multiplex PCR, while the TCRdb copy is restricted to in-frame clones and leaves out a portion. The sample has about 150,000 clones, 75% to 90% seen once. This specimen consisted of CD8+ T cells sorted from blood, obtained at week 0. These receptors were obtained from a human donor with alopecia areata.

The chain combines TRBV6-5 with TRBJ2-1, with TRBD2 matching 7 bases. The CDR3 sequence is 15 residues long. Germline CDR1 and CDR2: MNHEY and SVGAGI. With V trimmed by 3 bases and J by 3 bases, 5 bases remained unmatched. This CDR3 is CASSYLGGIYNEQFF. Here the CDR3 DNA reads TGTGCCAGCAGTTATCTGGGGGGGATCTACAATGAGCAGTTCTTC.

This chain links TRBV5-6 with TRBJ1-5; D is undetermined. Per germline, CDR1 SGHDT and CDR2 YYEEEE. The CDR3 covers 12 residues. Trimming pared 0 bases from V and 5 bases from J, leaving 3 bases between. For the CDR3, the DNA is TGTGCCAGCAGCTTGGAAGATCAGCCCCAGCATTTT. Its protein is CASSLEDQPQHF. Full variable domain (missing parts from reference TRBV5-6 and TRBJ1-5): DAGVTQSPTHLIKTRGQQVTLRCSPKSGHDTVSWYQQALGQGPQFIFQYYEEEERQRGNFPDRFSGHQFPNYSSELNVNALLLGDSALYLCASSLEDQPQHFGDGTRLSIL.

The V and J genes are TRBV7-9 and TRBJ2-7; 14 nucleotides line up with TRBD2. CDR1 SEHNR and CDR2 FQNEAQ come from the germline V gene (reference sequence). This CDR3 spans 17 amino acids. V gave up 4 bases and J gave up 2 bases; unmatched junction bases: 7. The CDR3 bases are TGTGCCAGCAGCTCTCGGATGACTAGCGGGAGGGCCTACGAGCAGTACTTC. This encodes CASSSRMTSGRAYEQYF.

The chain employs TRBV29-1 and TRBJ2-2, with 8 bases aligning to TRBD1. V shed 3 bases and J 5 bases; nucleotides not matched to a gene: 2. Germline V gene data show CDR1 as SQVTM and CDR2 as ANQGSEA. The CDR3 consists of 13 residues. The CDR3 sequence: CSVDRQGTGELFF. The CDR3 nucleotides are TGCAGCGTTGATAGACAGGGGACCGGGGAGCTGTTTTTT.

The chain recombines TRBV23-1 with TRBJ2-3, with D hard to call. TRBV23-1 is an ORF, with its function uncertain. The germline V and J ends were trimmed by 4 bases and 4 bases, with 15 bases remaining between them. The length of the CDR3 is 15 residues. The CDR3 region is CASSPGRPVADTQYF. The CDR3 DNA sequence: TGCGCCAGCAGTCCAGGCCGTCCGGTGGCAGATACGCAGTATTTT.

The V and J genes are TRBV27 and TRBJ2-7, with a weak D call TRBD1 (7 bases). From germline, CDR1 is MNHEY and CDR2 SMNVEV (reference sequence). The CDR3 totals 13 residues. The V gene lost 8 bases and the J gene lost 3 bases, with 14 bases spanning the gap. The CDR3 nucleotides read TGTGCCAGCGGATACAGGGGAGGCTACGAGCAGTACTTC. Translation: CASGYRGGYEQYF.

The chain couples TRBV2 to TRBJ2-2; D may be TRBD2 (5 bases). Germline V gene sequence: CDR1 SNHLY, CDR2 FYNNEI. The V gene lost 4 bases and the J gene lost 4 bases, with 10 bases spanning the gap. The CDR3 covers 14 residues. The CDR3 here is CASSGKGATGELFF. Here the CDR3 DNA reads TGTGCCAGCAGTGGAAAGGGAGCCACCGGGGAGCTGTTTTTT.

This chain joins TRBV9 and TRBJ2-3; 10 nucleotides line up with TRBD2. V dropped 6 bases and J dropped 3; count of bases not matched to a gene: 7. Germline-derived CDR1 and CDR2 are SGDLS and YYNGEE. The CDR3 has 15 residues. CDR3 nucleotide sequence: TGTGCCAGCACCACAGCGGGAGGGAAAACAGATACGCAGTATTTT. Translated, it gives CASTTAGGKTDTQYF.

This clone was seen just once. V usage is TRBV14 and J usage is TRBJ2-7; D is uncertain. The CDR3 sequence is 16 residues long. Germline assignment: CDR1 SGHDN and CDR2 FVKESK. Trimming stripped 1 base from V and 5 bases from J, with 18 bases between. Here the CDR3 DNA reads TGTGCCAGCAGCCAAGGTTTCAAGAAAGGGTTCCACGAGCAGTACTTC. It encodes CASSQGFKKGFHEQYF.

This CDR3 reads CASSVGLGDYEQYF. The CDR3 DNA is TGTGCCAGTAGTGTTGGGTTGGGGGACTACGAGCAGTACTTC. This sequence joins TRBV19 and TRBJ2-7; D possibly matches TRBD1 or TRBD2 (5 bases each). The germline V gene has CDR1 LNHDA and CDR2 SQIVND (reference sequence). The germline V and J ends were trimmed by 5 bases and 3 bases, with 14 bases remaining between them. The CDR3 spans 14 residues.

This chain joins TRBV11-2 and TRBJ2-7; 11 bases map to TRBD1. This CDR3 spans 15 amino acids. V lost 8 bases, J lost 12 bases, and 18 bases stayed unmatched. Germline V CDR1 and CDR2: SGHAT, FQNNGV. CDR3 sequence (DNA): TGTGCCAGCTCAGACACGGACAGGGGGCGGACCGATCGGTACTTC. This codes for CASSDTDRGRTDRYF.

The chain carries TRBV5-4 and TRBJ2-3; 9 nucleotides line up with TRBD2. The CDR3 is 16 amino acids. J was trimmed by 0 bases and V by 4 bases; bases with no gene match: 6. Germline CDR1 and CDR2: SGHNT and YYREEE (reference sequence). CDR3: CASSKPSGTSTDTQYF. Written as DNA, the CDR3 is TGTGCCAGCAGCAAACCTAGCGGGACTAGCACAGATACGCAGTATTTT.

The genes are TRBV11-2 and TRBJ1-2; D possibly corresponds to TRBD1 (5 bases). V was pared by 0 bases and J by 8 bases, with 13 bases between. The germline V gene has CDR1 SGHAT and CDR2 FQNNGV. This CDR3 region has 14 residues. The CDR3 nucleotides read TGTGCCAGCAGCTTAGAATTCCAGGGAGGCGGCTACACCTTC. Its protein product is CASSLEFQGGGYTF.

CDR3 nucleotide sequence: TGTGCCCTACCCCGGGACAGTACCGGGGAGCTGTTTTTT. Translation gives CALPRDSTGELFF. The V call is TRBV2, the J call TRBJ2-2; 7 bases map to TRBD1. The ends lost 11 bases at V and 5 bases at J; junction bases unmatched: 8. This CDR3 is 13 amino acids long. Germline CDR1 and CDR2: SNHLY and FYNNEI.

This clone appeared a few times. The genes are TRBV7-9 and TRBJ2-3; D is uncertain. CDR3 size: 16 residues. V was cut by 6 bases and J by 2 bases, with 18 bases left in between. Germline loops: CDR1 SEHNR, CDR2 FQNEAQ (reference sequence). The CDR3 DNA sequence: TGTGCCAGCAGATCAACCCAGACATCCGTCACAGATACGCAGTATTTT. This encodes CASRSTQTSVTDTQYF.

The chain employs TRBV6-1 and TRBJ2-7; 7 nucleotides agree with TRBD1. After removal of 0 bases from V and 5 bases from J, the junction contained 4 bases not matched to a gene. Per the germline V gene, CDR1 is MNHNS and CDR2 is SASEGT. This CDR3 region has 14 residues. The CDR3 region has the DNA TGTGCCAGCAGTGAAGCGGACACAGGGGACGAGCAGTACTTC. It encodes CASSEADTGDEQYF.

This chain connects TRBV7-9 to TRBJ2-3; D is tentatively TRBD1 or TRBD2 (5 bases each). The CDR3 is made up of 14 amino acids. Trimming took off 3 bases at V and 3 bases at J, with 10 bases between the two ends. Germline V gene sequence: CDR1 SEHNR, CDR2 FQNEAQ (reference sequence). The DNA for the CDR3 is TGTGCCAGCAGCTTGGGAGAGGGGACAGATACGCAGTATTTT. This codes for CASSLGEGTDTQYF.

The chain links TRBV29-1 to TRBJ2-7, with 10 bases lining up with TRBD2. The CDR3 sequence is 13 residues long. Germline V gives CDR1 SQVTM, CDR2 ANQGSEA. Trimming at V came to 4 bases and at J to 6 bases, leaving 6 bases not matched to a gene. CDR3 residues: CSVALAGVVEQYF. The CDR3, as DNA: TGCAGCGTTGCTCTAGCGGGAGTGGTCGAGCAGTACTTC.

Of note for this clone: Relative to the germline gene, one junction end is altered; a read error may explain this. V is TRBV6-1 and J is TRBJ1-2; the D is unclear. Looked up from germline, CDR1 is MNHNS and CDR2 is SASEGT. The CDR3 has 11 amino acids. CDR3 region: CACRQDYGYTF. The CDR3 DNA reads TGTGCCTGCAGGCAGGACTATGGCTACACCTTC.

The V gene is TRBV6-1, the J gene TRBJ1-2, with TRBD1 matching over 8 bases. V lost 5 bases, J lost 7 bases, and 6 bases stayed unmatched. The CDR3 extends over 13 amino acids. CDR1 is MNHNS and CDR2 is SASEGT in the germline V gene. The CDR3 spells CASSPGQGRGYTF. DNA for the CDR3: TGTGCCAGCAGTCCAGGACAGGGACGTGGCTACACCTTC.

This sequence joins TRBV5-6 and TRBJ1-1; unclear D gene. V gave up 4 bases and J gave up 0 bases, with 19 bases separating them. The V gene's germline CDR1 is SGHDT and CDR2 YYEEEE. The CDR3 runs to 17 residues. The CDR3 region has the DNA TGTGCCAGCAGCAACAAGGTCCCGGAACCTCTGAACACTGAAGCTTTCTTT. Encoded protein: CASSNKVPEPLNTEAFF.

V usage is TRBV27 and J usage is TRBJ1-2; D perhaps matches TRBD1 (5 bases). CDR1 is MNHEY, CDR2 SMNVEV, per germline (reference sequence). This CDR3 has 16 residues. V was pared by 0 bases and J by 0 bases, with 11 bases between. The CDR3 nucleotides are TGTGCCAGCAGTTTATCCTGGGGGATGACTAACTATGGCTACACCTTC. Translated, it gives CASSLSWGMTNYGYTF.

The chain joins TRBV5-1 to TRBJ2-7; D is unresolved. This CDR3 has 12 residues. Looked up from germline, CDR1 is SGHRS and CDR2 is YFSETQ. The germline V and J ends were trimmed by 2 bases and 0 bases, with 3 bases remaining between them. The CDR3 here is CASSFNSYEQYF. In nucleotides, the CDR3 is TGCGCCAGCAGCTTTAACTCCTACGAGCAGTACTTC.

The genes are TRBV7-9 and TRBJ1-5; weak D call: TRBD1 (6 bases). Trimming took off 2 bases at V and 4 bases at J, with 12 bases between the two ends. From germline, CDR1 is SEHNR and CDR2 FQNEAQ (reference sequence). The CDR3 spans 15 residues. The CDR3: CASSLKGQGNQPQHF. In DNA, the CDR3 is TGTGCCAGCAGCTTAAAGGGCCAGGGGAATCAGCCCCAGCATTTT.

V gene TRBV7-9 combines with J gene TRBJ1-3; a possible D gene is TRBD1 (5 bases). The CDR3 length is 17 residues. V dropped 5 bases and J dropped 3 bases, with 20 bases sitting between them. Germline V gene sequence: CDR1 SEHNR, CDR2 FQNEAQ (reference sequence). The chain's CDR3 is CASSPLSGQWNGNTIYF. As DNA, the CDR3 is TGTGCCAGCAGCCCCCTGTCGGGGCAGTGGAATGGAAACACCATATATTTT.

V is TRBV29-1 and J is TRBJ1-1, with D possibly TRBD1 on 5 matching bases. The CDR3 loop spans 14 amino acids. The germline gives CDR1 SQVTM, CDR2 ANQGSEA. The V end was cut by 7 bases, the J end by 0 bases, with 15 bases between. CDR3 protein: CSERTPTLNTEAFF. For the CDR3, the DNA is TGCAGCGAGAGGACACCCACCTTGAACACTGAAGCTTTCTTT.

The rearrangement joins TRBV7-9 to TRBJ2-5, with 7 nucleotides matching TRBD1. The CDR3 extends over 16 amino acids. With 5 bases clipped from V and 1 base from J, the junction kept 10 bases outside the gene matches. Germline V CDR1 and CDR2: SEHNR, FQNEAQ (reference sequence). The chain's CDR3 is CASSALMGTAQETQYF. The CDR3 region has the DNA TGTGCCAGCAGCGCTCTCATGGGGACAGCCCAAGAGACCCAGTACTTC.